This entry is about one T cell receptor beta chain. What this receptor recognizes is not known. No much larger clonotype is one base removed from it; base qualities were not supplied. Additional DNA sequences in this sample encode the identical CDR3. This record belongs to a study of OX40 agonist ivuxolimab in advanced cancers. Some background on the complete study: Ivuxolimab was a fully human IgG2 agonistic monoclonal antibody targeting the costimulatory receptor OX40 (CD134). Intravenous ivuxolimab was administered to patients every 2 weeks at six dose levels: 0.01, 0.1, 0.3, 1.5, 3 and 10 mg/kg. Of the roughly 52 dose-escalation patients, hepatocellular carcinoma was present in about 20, melanoma in roughly 15, renal cell carcinoma in 9 and head and neck cancer in 9. The dose-escalation cohort was 82.7% male with a mean age of approximately 60 years, ranging from roughly 23 to 80. Prior anti-PD-1, anti-PD-L1 or anti-CTLA-4 therapy was permitted, and 35% to 40% of dose-escalation patients had received checkpoint inhibitors. Three dose-escalation patients achieved partial responses, one with hepatocellular carcinoma and two with cutaneous melanoma. Peripheral TCRbeta sequencing aimed to test whether ivuxolimab altered TCR sequence diversity and caused clonal T-cell expansion. The paper reports the monotherapy dose-escalation portion (N of about 47 patients) of the phase I ivuxolimab trial.

For sequencing of the TCRbeta CDR3 region, genomic DNA was extracted from the sorted cells. The immunoSEQ Assay was used for sequencing of TCRbeta CDR3 regions. TCRdb mirrors the immuneACCESS table, restricted to in-frame sequences. Some clones are absent from its copies; in checked studies, under half trace to an unresolved V gene, and the reason for the others is unknown. The sample table contains around 98,000 clones; only one count was recorded for roughly 85% of them. The top ten constitute 0.45% to 0.55% of the sample. Patients with a history of autoimmune disease or receiving systemic immunosuppression were excluded from the trial. In every dose cohort, peripheral blood was drawn for TCR sequencing at baseline, cycle 4 day 1, and cycle 7 day 1. The samples were taken from a phase I, first-in-human, multicenter, open-label dose-escalation trial of ivuxolimab. Adults with locally advanced or metastatic melanoma, renal cell, hepatocellular, or head and neck squamous cell carcinoma were enrolled in the trial. Before TCR sequencing, CD4+ T cells and CD8+ T cells from peripheral blood were sorted into separate populations.

V lost 3 bases and J lost 1 base; the stretch between them is 4 bases long. CDR1 and CDR2 (KGHSH, LQKENI) derive from the germline V gene. The CDR3, from cysteine to phenylalanine, totals 13 residues. Just CDR3 DNA is preserved here, 39 bases in frame from base 1. Overall study results and their limits: In the 0.1-3.0 mg/kg groups, partial responders were among the patients with the lowest normalized peripheral clonal expansion, particularly in CD8+ T cells. Low levels of normalized T-cell clonal expansion were also shown by some nonresponding patients. The antigen specificity of the peripheral T cells that underwent clonal expansion was not determined. At doses of 0.1 to 3.0 mg/kg, clonal expansion of both CD4+ and CD8+ blood T cells was observed from baseline to week 6. After ivuxolimab, more expanded clones were found on average in CD8+ T cells than in CD4+ T cells.

Sequences were derived from CD4+ or CD8+ T cells sorted from blood, sampled in a trial of the OX40 agonist ivuxolimab. The chain joins TRBV18 to TRBJ1-5; no confident D gene assignment can be made. This sequence originates from an adult with an advanced solid tumor such as melanoma, head and neck, liver or kidney cancer. CDR3 reads: CASSPDSNQPQHF. DNA sequence: TGTGCCAGCTCACCGGACAGCAATCAGCCCCAGCATTTT.